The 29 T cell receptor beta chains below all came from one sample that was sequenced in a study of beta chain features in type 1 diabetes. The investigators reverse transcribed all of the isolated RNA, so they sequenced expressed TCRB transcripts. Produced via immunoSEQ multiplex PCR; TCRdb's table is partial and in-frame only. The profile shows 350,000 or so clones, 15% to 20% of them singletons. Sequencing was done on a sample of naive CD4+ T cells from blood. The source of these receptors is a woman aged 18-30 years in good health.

The CDR3 region is CASSYSTSAYGYTF. Written as DNA, the CDR3 is TGTGCCAGCAGTTACTCGACATCGGCGTATGGCTACACCTTC. The chain has TRBV6-5 and TRBJ1-2; D gene unclear. Germline CDR1 MNHEY, CDR2 SVGAGI. This CDR3 is 14 amino acids long. Trimming removed 0 bases from V and 5 bases from J, with 10 bases in between.

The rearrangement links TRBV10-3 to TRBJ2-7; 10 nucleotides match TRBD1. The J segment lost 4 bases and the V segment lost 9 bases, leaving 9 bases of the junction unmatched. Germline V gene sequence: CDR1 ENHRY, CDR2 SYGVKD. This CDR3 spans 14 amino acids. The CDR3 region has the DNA TGTGCCATTAAGCCGGGACAGGGGACATACGAGCAGTACTTC. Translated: CAIKPGQGTYEQYF.

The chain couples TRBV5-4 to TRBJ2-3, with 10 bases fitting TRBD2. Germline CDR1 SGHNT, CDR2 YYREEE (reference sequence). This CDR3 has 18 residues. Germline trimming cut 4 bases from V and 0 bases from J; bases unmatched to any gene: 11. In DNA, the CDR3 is TGTGCCAGCAGCCAATGGACTAGCGGAGTTCCTAGCACAGATACGCAGTATTTT. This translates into CASSQWTSGVPSTDTQYF.

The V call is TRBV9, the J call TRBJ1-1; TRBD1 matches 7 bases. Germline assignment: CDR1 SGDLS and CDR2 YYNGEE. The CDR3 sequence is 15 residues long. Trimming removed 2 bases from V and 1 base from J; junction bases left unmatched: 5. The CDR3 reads CASSVWDSGNTEAFF. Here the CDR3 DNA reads TGTGCCAGCAGCGTGTGGGACAGCGGGAACACTGAAGCTTTCTTT.

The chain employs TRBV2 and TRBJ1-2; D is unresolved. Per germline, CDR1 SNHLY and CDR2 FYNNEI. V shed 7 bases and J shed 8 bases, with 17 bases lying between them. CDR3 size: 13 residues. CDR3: CASKPEGSLGYTF. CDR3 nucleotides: TGTGCCAGCAAGCCGGAGGGTTCGCTGGGCTACACCTTC.

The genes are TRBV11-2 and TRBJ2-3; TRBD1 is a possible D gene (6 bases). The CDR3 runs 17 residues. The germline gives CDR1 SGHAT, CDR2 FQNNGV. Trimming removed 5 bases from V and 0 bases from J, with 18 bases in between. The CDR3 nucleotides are TGTGCCAGCAGCCCTACGATACAACAGGGAAGCACAGATACGCAGTATTTT. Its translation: CASSPTIQQGSTDTQYF.

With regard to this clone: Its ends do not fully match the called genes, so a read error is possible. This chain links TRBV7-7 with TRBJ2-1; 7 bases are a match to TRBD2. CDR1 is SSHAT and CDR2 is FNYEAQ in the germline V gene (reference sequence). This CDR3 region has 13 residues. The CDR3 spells CASSNGLDNEQFF. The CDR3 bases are TGTGCTAGCAGCAATGGACTAGACAATGAGCAGTTCTTC.

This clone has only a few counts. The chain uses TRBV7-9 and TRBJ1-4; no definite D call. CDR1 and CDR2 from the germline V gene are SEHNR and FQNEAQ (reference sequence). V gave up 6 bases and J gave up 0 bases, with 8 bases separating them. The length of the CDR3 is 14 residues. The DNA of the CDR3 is TGTGCCAGCAGATTGGCAGCAACTAATGAAAAACTGTTTTTT. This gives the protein CASRLAATNEKLFF.

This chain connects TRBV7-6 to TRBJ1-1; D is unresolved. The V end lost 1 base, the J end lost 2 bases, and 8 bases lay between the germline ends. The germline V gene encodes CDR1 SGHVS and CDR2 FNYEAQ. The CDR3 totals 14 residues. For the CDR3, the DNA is TGTGCCAGCAGCTTAGAAGGGAGTAACACTGAAGCTTTCTTT. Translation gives CASSLEGSNTEAFF.

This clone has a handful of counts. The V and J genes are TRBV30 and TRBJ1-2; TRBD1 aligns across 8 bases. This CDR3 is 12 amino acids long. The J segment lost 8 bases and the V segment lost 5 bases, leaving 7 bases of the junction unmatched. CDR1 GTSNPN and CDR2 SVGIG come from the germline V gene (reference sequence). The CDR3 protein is CAWEDRGRGYTF. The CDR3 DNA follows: TGTGCCTGGGAAGACAGGGGTCGCGGCTACACCTTC. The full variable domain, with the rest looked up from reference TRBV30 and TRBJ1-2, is SQTIHQWPATLVQPVGSPLSLECTVEGTSNPNLYWYRQAAGRGLQLLFYSVGIGQISSEVPQNLSASRPQDRQFILSSKKLLLSDSGFYLCAWEDRGRGYTFGSGTRLTVV.

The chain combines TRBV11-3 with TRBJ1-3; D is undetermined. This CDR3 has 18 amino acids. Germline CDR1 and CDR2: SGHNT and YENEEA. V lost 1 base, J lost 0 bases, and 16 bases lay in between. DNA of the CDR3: TGTGCCAGCAGCTTAGTCACCCGAGCAGGCGTCTCTGGAAACACCATATATTTT. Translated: CASSLVTRAGVSGNTIYF.

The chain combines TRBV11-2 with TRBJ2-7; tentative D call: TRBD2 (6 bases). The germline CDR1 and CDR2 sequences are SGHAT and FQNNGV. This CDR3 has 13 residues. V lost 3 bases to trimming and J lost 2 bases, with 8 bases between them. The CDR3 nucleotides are TGTGCCAGCAGCTTGAGACTAGCCTACGAGCAGTACTTC. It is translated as CASSLRLAYEQYF.

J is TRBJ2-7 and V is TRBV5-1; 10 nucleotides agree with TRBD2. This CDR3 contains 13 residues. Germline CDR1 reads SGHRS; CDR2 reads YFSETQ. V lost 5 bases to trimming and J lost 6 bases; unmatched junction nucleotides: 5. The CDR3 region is CASSLAGAVEQYF. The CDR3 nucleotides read TGCGCCAGCAGTCTAGCGGGAGCGGTCGAGCAGTACTTC.

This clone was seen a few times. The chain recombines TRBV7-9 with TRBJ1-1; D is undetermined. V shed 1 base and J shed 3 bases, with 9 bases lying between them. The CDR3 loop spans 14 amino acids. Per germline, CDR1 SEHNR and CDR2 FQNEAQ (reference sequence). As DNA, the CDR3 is TGTGCCAGCAGCTTAGAGGCGGGTTACACTGAAGCTTTCTTT. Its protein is CASSLEAGYTEAFF.

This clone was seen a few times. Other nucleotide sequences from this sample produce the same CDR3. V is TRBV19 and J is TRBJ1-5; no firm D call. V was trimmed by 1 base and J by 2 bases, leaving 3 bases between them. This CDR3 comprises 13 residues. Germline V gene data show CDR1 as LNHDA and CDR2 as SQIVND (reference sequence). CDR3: CASSIGGNQPQHF. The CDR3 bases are TGTGCCAGTAGTATAGGCGGCAATCAGCCCCAGCATTTT.

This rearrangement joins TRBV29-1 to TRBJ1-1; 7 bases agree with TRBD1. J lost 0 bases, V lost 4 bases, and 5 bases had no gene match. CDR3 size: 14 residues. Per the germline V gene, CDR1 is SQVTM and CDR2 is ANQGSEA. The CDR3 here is CSVAQTGLNTEAFF. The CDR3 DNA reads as TGCAGCGTTGCGCAGACAGGGCTGAACACTGAAGCTTTCTTT.

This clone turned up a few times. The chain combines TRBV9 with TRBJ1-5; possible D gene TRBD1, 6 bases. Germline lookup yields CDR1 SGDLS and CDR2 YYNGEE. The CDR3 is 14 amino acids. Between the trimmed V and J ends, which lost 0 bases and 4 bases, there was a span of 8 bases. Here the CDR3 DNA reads TGTGCCAGCAGCGTAGGGACAGATAATCAGCCCCAGCATTTT. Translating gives CASSVGTDNQPQHF.

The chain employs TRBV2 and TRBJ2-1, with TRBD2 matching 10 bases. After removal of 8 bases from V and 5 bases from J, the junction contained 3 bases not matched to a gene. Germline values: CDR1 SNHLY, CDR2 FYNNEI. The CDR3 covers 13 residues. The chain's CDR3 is CASPGLANNEQFF. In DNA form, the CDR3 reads TGTGCCAGCCCGGGACTAGCGAACAATGAGCAGTTCTTC.

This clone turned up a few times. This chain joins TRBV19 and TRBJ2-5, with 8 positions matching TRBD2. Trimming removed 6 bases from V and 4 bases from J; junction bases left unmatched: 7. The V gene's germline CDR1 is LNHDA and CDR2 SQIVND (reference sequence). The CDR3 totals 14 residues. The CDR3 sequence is CASSFQRESETQYF. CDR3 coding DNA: TGTGCCAGTAGCTTTCAGCGGGAGTCAGAGACCCAGTACTTC. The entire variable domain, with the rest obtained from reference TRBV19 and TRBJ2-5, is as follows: DGGITQSPKYLFRKEGQNVTLSCEQNLNHDAMYWYRQDPGQGLRLIYYSQIVNDFQKGDIAEGYSVSREKKESFPLTVTSAQKNPTAFYLCASSFQRESETQYFGPGTRLLVL.

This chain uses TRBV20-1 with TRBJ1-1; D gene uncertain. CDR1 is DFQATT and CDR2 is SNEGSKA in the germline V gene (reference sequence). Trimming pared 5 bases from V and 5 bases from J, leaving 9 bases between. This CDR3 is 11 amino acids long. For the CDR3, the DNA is TGCAGTGCTCTCCCGGGGACTGAAGCTTTCTTT. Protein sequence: CSALPGTEAFF.

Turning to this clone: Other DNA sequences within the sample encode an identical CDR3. CDR3 protein: CASSFQETQYF. In DNA, the CDR3 is TGTGCCAGCAGCTTCCAGGAGACCCAGTACTTC. V is TRBV7-9 and J is TRBJ2-5; no reliable D call. V was clipped by 3 bases and J by 5 bases, with 4 bases between them. CDR3 length: 11 residues. Germline assignment: CDR1 SEHNR and CDR2 FQNEAQ (reference sequence).

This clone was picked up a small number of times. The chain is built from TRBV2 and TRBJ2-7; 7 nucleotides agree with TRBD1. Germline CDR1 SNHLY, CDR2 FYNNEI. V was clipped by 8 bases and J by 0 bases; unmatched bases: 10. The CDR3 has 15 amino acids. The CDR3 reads CASSQIGQVSYEQYF. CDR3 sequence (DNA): TGTGCCAGCTCCCAGATAGGACAGGTCTCCTACGAGCAGTACTTC.

The CDR3 DNA follows: TGCGCCAGCAGCTTGGACTGGAATTCGGGTGGCTACACCTTC. This sequence encodes CASSLDWNSGGYTF. This rearrangement joins TRBV5-1 to TRBJ1-2, with no clear D. This CDR3 comprises 14 residues. Trimming left V 0 bases short and J 7 bases short, with 13 bases between. Germline V gene lookup returns CDR1 SGHRS and CDR2 YFSETQ.

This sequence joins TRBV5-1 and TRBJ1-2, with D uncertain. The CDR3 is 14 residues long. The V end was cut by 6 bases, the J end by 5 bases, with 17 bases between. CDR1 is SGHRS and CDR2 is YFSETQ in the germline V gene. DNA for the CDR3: TGCGCCAGCACCTCACCGGACGGAGGATATGGCTACACCTTC. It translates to CASTSPDGGYGYTF.

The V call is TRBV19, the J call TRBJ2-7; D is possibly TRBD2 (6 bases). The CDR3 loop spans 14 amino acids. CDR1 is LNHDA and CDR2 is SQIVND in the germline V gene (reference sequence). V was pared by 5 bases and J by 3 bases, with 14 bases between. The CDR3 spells CASSARGLNYEQYF. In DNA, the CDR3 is TGTGCCAGTAGTGCCCGGGGACTGAACTACGAGCAGTACTTC.

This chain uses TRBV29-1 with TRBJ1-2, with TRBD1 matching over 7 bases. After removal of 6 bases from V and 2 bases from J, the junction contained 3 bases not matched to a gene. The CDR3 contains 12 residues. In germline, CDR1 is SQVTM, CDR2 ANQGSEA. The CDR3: CSVLDRNYGYTF. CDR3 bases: TGCAGCGTCCTGGACAGGAACTATGGCTACACCTTC.

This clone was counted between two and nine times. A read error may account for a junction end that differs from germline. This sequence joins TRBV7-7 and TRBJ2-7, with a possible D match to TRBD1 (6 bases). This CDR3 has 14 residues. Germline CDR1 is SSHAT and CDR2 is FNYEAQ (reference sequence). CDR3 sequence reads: CASSLYHRDYEQYF. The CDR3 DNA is TGTGCTAGCAGCTTATACCACAGGGACTACGAGCAGTACTTC. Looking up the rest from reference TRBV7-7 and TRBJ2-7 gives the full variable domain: GAGVSQSPRYKVTKRGQDVTLRCDPISSHATLYWYQQALGQGPEFLTYFNYEAQPDKSGLPSDRFSAERPEGSISTLTIQRTEQRDSAMYRCASSLYHRDYEQYFGPGTRLTVT.

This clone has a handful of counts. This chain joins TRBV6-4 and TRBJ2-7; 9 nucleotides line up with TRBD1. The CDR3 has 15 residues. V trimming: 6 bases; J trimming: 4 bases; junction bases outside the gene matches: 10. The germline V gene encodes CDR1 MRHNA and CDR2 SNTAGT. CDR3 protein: CASSLRDRENYEQYF. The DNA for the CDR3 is TGTGCCAGCAGCCTCCGGGACAGGGAAAATTACGAGCAGTACTTC.

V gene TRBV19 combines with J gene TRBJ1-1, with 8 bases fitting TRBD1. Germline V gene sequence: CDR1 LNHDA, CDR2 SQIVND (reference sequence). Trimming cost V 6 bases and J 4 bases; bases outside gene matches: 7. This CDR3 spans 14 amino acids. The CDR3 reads CASSSTGAATEAFF. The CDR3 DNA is TGTGCCAGTAGCTCGACAGGGGCGGCCACTGAAGCTTTCTTT.